Below are 28 T cell receptor beta chains sequenced from a single sample in a study of naive and memory T cell subsets. Both TRBC1 and TRBC2 were covered by a beta constant-region primer of two equimolar oligonucleotides. The ligated cDNA underwent four PCR rounds using SP2 and nested alpha and beta constant-region primers. TCRdb recomputed calls from the UMI-ligation and nested PCR reads with MiXCR, one row per CDR3 protein. The sample records 120,000 to 150,000 distinct CDR3 sequences, approximately 20% being singletons. Study-level findings and limits: A few larger clonotypes appeared in naive repertoires, especially CD8, possibly memory cells re-expressing CD45RA.

These receptors have no known antigen. Sequencing was done on a sample of naive CD8+ T cells from blood. All receptors come from a human donor in good health.

This sequence joins TRBV20-1 and TRBJ2-7, with TRBD2 matching 8 bases. The CDR3 has 16 residues. With V trimmed by 0 bases and J by 3 bases, 10 bases remained unmatched. Per germline, CDR1 DFQATT and CDR2 SNEGSKA (reference sequence). DNA for the CDR3: TGCAGTGCTAGAGATCGGTATAGCGGGGATTACTACGAGCAGTACTTC. It encodes CSARDRYSGDYYEQYF.

This clonotype was seen more than once but under ten times. The chain carries TRBV7-3 and TRBJ2-1; a possible D gene is TRBD2 (5 bases). The CDR3 is 15 residues long. The germline gives CDR1 SGHTA, CDR2 FQGTGA. V lost 2 bases, J lost 4 bases, and 12 bases lay in between. CDR3 protein: CASSLSGAGYNEQFF. In nucleotides, the CDR3 is TGTGCCAGCAGCTTATCCGGTGCGGGTTACAATGAGCAGTTCTTC.

V usage is TRBV6-5 and J usage is TRBJ1-1, with D perhaps TRBD1 (5 bases). Germline V lookup: CDR1 MNHEY, CDR2 SVGAGI. The CDR3 has 14 amino acids. V was clipped by 2 bases and J by 0 bases, with 7 bases between them. CDR3 sequence: CASSYMGVNTEAFF. CDR3 nucleotide sequence: TGTGCCAGCAGTTACATGGGGGTGAACACTGAAGCTTTCTTT.

This clonotype was recorded a few times. The CDR3: CASSPPYTRNEQFF. DNA for the CDR3: TGTGCCAGCAGCCCGCCTTACACGAGGAATGAGCAGTTCTTC. The gene calls are TRBV5-4 and TRBJ2-1; no clear D gene. CDR1 is SGHNT and CDR2 is YYREEE in the germline V gene (reference sequence). The CDR3 sequence is 14 residues long. V was clipped by 4 bases and J by 7 bases, with 15 bases between them.

The chain has TRBV7-9 and TRBJ2-1, with a tentative D call TRBD2 (6 bases). Germline CDR1 and CDR2: SEHNR and FQNEAQ (reference sequence). The germline V and J ends were trimmed by 5 bases and 7 bases, with 12 bases remaining between them. CDR3 length: 13 amino acids. The CDR3 loop is CASSPWRENEQFF. Written as DNA, the CDR3 is TGTGCCAGCAGCCCGTGGAGGGAAAATGAGCAGTTCTTC.

The CDR3 spells CASSPSGNPYNEQFF. CDR3 nucleotides: TGTGCCAGCAGCCCAAGCGGGAACCCCTACAATGAGCAGTTCTTC. This chain connects TRBV7-3 to TRBJ2-1; 7 bases align to TRBD2. Germline V gene sequence: CDR1 SGHTA, CDR2 FQGTGA. V lost 5 bases to trimming and J lost 2 bases; unmatched junction nucleotides: 6. This CDR3 has 15 amino acids.

This clonotype occurred many times. This chain links TRBV3-1 with TRBJ1-1; D is undetermined. V was trimmed by 4 bases and J by 1 base, leaving 4 bases between them. Germline CDR1 is LGHDT and CDR2 is YNNKEL (reference sequence). This CDR3 comprises 12 residues. The CDR3 sequence is CASSPQNTEAFF. In DNA, the CDR3 is TGTGCCAGCAGCCCGCAGAACACTGAAGCTTTCTTT. The variable domain in full, with the rest retrieved from reference TRBV3-1 and TRBJ1-1, is DTAVSQTPKYLVTQMGNDKSIKCEQNLGHDTMYWYKQDSKKFLKIMFSYNNKELIINETVPNRFSPKSPDKAHLNLHINSLELGDSAVYFCASSPQNTEAFFGQGTRLTVV.

The genes are TRBV6-5 and TRBJ2-2; 10 bases are shared with TRBD2. V trimming: 0 bases; J trimming: 5 bases; junction bases outside the gene matches: 6. The V gene's germline CDR1 is MNHEY and CDR2 SVGAGI. There are 17 residues in the CDR3. CDR3 nucleotides: TGTGCCAGCAGTTACTCGGGCTCTAGCGGGAGTACCGGGGAGCTGTTTTTT. This encodes CASSYSGSSGSTGELFF.

This clonotype was observed a few times. The V call is TRBV11-2, the J call TRBJ2-7; TRBD1 agrees at 9 bases. The CDR3 has 14 amino acids. The germline V gene has CDR1 SGHAT and CDR2 FQNNGV. V was clipped by 3 bases and J by 4 bases; unmatched bases: 4. CDR3 protein: CASSFPGQGYEQYF. The DNA for the CDR3 is TGTGCCAGCAGCTTTCCGGGACAGGGATACGAGCAGTACTTC.

The rearrangement links TRBV7-2 to TRBJ2-5; TRBD2 is a possible D gene (5 bases). Germline CDR1 reads SGHTA; CDR2 reads FQGNSA. The CDR3 is 14 residues long. V lost 1 base to trimming and J lost 4 bases, with 10 bases between them. The CDR3 DNA reads as TGTGCCAGCAGCTTAGAGGGCGGAGGAGAGACCCAGTACTTC. It specifies CASSLEGGGETQYF.

This clonotype was picked up a small number of times. This rearrangement joins TRBV20-1 to TRBJ2-3; D is ambiguous. The ends were cut back, 0 bases at V and 5 bases at J, with 12 bases in the middle. Germline CDR1 is DFQATT and CDR2 is SNEGSKA (reference sequence). CDR3 size: 14 residues. The chain's CDR3 is CSARDRISEDTQYF. The CDR3 DNA sequence: TGCAGTGCTAGAGATCGGATTTCGGAAGATACGCAGTATTTT.

This clonotype has only a few counts. The chain links TRBV11-2 to TRBJ2-5, with 8 bases lining up with TRBD1. This CDR3 is built from 17 residues. V dropped 0 bases and J dropped 5; count of bases not matched to a gene: 11. Germline V CDR1 and CDR2: SGHAT, FQNNGV. CDR3 protein: CASSLEGTGVVLETQYF. In DNA form, the CDR3 reads TGTGCCAGCAGCTTAGAGGGGACAGGTGTGGTGTTGGAGACCCAGTACTTC.

The CDR3 spells CASSLVVANIQYF. DNA of the CDR3: TGTGCCAGCAGCTTAGTTGTGGCAAACATTCAGTACTTC. The gene calls are TRBV7-9 and TRBJ2-4; no clear D gene. In germline, CDR1 is SEHNR, CDR2 FQNEAQ (reference sequence). Trimming pared 1 base from V and 6 bases from J, leaving 7 bases between. The CDR3 spans 13 residues.

This clonotype showed up just a few times. The V call is TRBV12-3 or TRBV12-4, the J call TRBJ2-5; the D gene is possibly TRBD1 (7 bases). The CDR3 is 16 residues long. Trimming cost V 5 bases and J 1 base, with 17 bases left between them. CDR3 amino acids: CASSTPDREVQETQYF. DNA of the CDR3: TGTGCCAGCAGTACCCCCGACAGGGAGGTCCAAGAGACCCAGTACTTC.

This sequence joins TRBV7-8 and TRBJ2-3; D gene ambiguous. The CDR3 spans 11 residues. V was cut by 5 bases and J by 6 bases, with 6 bases left in between. Germline CDR1 SGHVS, CDR2 FQNEAQ. The CDR3 region has the DNA TGTGCCAGCAGCACGGTTGATACGCAGTATTTT. Protein: CASSTVDTQYF.

This clonotype has just a few counts. This chain uses TRBV6-8 with TRBJ2-1, with 13 bases identical to TRBD2. Looked up from germline, CDR1 is MNHGY and CDR2 is SAAAGT. The V segment lost 6 bases and the J segment 5 bases; nucleotides outside the gene matches: 13. CDR3 size: 18 residues. The CDR3 DNA reads TGTGCCAGCAGCCATGACAGGATTGGGACTAGCGGGGACAATGAGCAGTTCTTC. This sequence encodes CASSHDRIGTSGDNEQFF.

The chain has TRBV6-5 and TRBJ1-2; unclear D gene. V lost 6 bases and J 0 bases, leaving 8 bases between the germline ends. The CDR3 has 13 amino acids. The germline V gene has CDR1 MNHEY and CDR2 SVGAGI. The CDR3 reads CASRADANYGYTF. The CDR3 DNA reads as TGTGCCAGCAGGGCCGACGCTAACTATGGCTACACCTTC.

The chain links TRBV19 to TRBJ2-1; 9 bases fit TRBD1. CDR3 length: 16 residues. The V gene end was trimmed by 1 base and the J gene end by 4 bases; junction bases not matched to a gene: 5. Germline CDR1 reads LNHDA; CDR2 reads SQIVND (reference sequence). CDR3 in DNA: TGTGCCAGTAGTATAGCTCCGGGACAGGGATACAATGAGCAGTTCTTC. It yields the protein CASSIAPGQGYNEQFF. Looking up the rest from reference TRBV19 and TRBJ2-1 gives the full variable domain: DGGITQSPKYLFRKEGQNVTLSCEQNLNHDAMYWYRQDPGQGLRLIYYSQIVNDFQKGDIAEGYSVSREKKESFPLTVTSAQKNPTAFYLCASSIAPGQGYNEQFFGPGTRLTVL.

This clonotype has only a few counts. The chain combines TRBV6-5 with TRBJ2-3; D not certain. V shed 1 base and J shed 6 bases, with 11 bases lying between them. In germline, CDR1 is MNHEY, CDR2 SVGAGI. This CDR3 has 14 amino acids. CDR3 loop: CASSYLNPRDTQYF. The CDR3 DNA reads as TGTGCCAGCAGTTACTTAAACCCGAGGGATACGCAGTATTTT.

This clonotype has just a few counts. The chain combines TRBV3-1 with TRBJ2-5, with TRBD2 matching 8 bases. V dropped 3 bases and J dropped 3; count of bases not matched to a gene: 9. CDR1 is LGHDT and CDR2 is YNNKEL in the germline V gene (reference sequence). The CDR3 contains 16 residues. CDR3 DNA: TGTGCCAGCAGCCAGTCCTCCAGCGGGGGAAAAGAGACCCAGTACTTC. As protein: CASSQSSSGGKETQYF.

This chain links TRBV4-1 with TRBJ1-2; D is ambiguous. The ends were cut back, 4 bases at V and 2 bases at J, with 14 bases in the middle. This CDR3 contains 15 residues. The germline CDR1 and CDR2 sequences are MGHRA and YSYEKL. The CDR3 bases are TGCGCCAGCAGCCCAGGAACGAGCCGGAACTATGGCTACACCTTC. Translation: CASSPGTSRNYGYTF.

This clonotype turned up a few times. The V call is TRBV15, the J call TRBJ2-7; the D is unclear. The germline CDR1 and CDR2 sequences are LNHNV and YYDKDF (reference sequence). V was trimmed by 0 bases and J by 4 bases, leaving 1 base between them. The CDR3 is 11 amino acids. The CDR3 coding sequence is TGTGCCACCAGCAGAGAATACGAGCAGTACTTC. It specifies CATSREYEQYF.

This clonotype was detected a few times. The chain employs TRBV28 and TRBJ2-1; 10 positions agree with TRBD2. CDR1 is MDHEN, CDR2 SYDVKM, per germline. The trim removed 6 bases at V and 5 bases at J, leaving 10 bases unmatched. The CDR3 contains 16 residues. The CDR3 DNA follows: TGTGCCAGCAGGCCCGATACTAGCGGGGTCAACAATGAGCAGTTCTTC. This translates into CASRPDTSGVNNEQFF. The variable domain in full, completed from reference TRBV28 and TRBJ2-1, reads DVKVTQSSRYLVKRTGEKVFLECVQDMDHENMFWYRQDPGLGLRLIYFSYDVKMKEKGDIPEGYSVSREKKERFSLILESASTNQTSMYLCASRPDTSGVNNEQFFGPGTRLTVL.

Only a few counts were recorded for this clonotype. This chain joins TRBV6-5 and TRBJ2-1; 10 positions match TRBD2. The J segment lost 5 bases and the V segment lost 5 bases, leaving 3 bases of the junction unmatched. Looked up from germline, CDR1 is MNHEY and CDR2 is SVGAGI. The CDR3 spans 14 residues. CDR3 loop: CASSLLAGHNEQFF. CDR3 bases: TGTGCCAGCAGTCTACTAGCGGGACACAATGAGCAGTTCTTC.

The sample holds a few counts of this clonotype. The chain couples TRBV27 to TRBJ2-3; no clear D gene. V shed 4 bases and J shed 1 base, with 9 bases lying between them. Germline CDR1 MNHEY, CDR2 SMNVEV (reference sequence). The CDR3 contains 14 residues. The CDR3 region is CASSWIVGTDTQYF. As DNA, the CDR3 is TGTGCCAGCAGTTGGATCGTCGGCACAGATACGCAGTATTTT.

This clonotype was recorded a few times. The chain joins TRBV19 to TRBJ1-5; D gene ambiguous. CDR3 size: 15 residues. Trimming left V 5 bases short and J 7 bases short, with 18 bases between. CDR1 and CDR2 (germline): LNHDA, SQIVND (reference sequence). The DNA for the CDR3 is TGTGCCAGTAGTCCCCCTCGGAGGGAAGGACAGCCCCAGCATTTT. Amino acids: CASSPPRREGQPQHF.

The rearrangement uses TRBV4-1 and TRBJ2-7; TRBD1 agrees at 8 bases. After removal of 1 base from V and 5 bases from J, the junction contained 4 bases not matched to a gene. CDR1 is MGHRA and CDR2 is YSYEKL in the germline V gene. The CDR3 totals 14 residues. CDR3 region: CASSQGQGINEQYF. The CDR3 coding sequence is TGCGCCAGCAGCCAAGGACAGGGGATAAACGAGCAGTACTTC.

The V and J genes are TRBV5-6 and TRBJ2-7, with 10 bases aligning to TRBD1. The germline V gene has CDR1 SGHDT and CDR2 YYEEEE. V lost 0 bases to trimming and J lost 7 bases; unmatched junction nucleotides: 10. The CDR3 length is 16 residues. The CDR3 nucleotides read TGTGCCAGCAGCTTGGTAGGGACAGGGGATTTGAGGGAGCAGTACTTC. Encoded protein: CASSLVGTGDLREQYF.